This TCR beta chain was sequenced during a study of tumor-infiltrating lymphocytes in primary liver carcinoma. Study-level information: With diameters of about 4 to 11 cm, tumors were stage T1-T3 N0M0.

In regard to this clonotype: Its antigen is still unknown.

Both blood RNA, taken from unsorted whole blood, and germline DNA were extracted. The length of the CDR3 is 14 residues. Trimming stripped 6 bases from V and 5 bases from J, with 16 bases between. CDR1 is MNHEY, CDR2 SVGAGI, per germline. Notes on the study in general: Being bulk and unsorted, samples allowed no CD4+ and CD8+ repertoire comparison. In tumor-adjacent and tumor-blood pairs, overlap was lower than in tumor region pairs. The 250 largest clones made up significantly more of tumor than blood repertoires (p = 0.039).

TCR beta cDNA was made from approximately 540 ng total RNA with a constant-region primer. ARM-PCR, slightly modified, supplied the TCR beta libraries through three nested multiplex PCR rounds. TRBV1-TRBV30 forward and Cbeta reverse primers drove the first two approximately 10-cycle rounds. TCRdb redid the calling of the multiplex PCR reads with MiXCR, one entry per CDR3 protein. The data hold approximately 330,000 distinct CDR3 sequences, with about 61% observed a single time. The clonotype was recovered from a man aged 35 to 55 with primary liver carcinoma and hepatitis B virus infection. The chain has TRBV6-5 and TRBJ1-1; possibly TRBD1 for D (5 bases). The sample comprised peripheral blood. CDR3 protein: CASRRRGGRTEAFF. CDR3 DNA sequence: TGTGCCAGCAGACGACGGGGGGGAAGGACTGAAGCTTTCTTT.